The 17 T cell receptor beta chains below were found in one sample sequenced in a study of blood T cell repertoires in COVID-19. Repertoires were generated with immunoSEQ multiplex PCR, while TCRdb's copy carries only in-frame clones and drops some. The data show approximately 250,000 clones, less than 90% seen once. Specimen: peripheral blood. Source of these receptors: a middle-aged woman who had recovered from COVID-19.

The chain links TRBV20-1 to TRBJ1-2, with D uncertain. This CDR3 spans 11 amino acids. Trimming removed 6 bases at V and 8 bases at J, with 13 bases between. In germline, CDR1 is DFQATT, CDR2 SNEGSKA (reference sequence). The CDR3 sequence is CSADGLLGYTF. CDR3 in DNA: TGCAGTGCCGACGGACTGTTGGGCTACACCTTC.

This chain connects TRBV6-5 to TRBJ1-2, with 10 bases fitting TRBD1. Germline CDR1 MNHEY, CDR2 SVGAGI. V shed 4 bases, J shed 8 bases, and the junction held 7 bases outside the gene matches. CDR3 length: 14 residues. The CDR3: CASSSGTGAWGYTF. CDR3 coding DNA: TGTGCCAGCAGTTCCGGGACAGGGGCGTGGGGCTACACCTTC.

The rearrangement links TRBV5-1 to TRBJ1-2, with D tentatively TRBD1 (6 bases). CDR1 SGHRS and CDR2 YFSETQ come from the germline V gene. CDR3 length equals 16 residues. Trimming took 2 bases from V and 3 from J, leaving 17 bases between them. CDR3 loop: CASSFETGLFDYGYTF. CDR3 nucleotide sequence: TGCGCCAGCAGCTTCGAAACAGGGTTGTTTGACTATGGCTACACCTTC. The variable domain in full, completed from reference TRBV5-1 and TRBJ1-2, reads KAGVTQTPRYLIKTRGQQVTLSCSPISGHRSVSWYQQTPGQGLQFLFEYFSETQRNKGNFPGRFSGRQFSNSRSEMNVSTLELGDSALYLCASSFETGLFDYGYTFGSGTRLTVV.

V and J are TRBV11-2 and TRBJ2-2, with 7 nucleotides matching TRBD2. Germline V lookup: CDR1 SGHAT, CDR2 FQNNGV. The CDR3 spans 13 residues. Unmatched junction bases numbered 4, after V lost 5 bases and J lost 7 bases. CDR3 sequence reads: CASSLPGGGELFF. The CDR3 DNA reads TGTGCCAGCAGCCTGCCGGGGGGCGGGGAGCTGTTTTTT.

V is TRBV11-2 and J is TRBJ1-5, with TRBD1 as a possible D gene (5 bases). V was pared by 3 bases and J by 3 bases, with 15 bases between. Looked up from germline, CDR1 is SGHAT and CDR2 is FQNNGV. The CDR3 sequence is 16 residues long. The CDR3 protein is CASSLEGSGTNQPQHF. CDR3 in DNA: TGTGCCAGCAGCTTGGAGGGATCGGGGACCAATCAGCCCCAGCATTTT. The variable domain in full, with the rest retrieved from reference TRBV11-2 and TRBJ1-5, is EAGVAQSPRYKIIEKRQSVAFWCNPISGHATLYWYQQILGQGPKLLIQFQNNGVVDDSQLPKDRFSAERLKGVDSTLKIQPAKLEDSAVYLCASSLEGSGTNQPQHFGDGTRLSIL.

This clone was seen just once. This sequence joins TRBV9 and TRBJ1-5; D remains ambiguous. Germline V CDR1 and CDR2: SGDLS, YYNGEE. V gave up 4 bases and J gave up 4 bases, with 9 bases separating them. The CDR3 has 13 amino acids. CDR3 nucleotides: TGTGCCAGCAGCCTCTCCCTGAATCAGCCCCAGCATTTT. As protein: CASSLSLNQPQHF.

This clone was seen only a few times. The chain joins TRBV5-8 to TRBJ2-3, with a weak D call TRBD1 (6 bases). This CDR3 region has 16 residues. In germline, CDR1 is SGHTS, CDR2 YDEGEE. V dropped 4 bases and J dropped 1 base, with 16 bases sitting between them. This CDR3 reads CASSPQLGGGTDTQYF. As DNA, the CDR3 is TGTGCCAGCAGCCCACAATTAGGGGGTGGCACAGATACGCAGTATTTT. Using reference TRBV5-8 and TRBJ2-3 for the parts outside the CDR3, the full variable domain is EAGVTQSPTHLIKTRGQQATLRCSPISGHTSVYWYQQALGLGLQFLLWYDEGEERNRGNFPPRFSGRQFPNYSSELNVNALELEDSALYLCASSPQLGGGTDTQYFGPGTRLTVL.

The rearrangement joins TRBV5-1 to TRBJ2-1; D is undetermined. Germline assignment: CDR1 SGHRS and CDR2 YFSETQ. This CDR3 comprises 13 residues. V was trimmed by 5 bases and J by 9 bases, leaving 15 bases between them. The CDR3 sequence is CASRPYRPPEQFF. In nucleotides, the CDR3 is TGCGCCAGCAGACCATACAGACCCCCTGAGCAGTTCTTC.

The CDR3 bases are TGTGCCAGCAGTTCCCCGGGAGGAGGAGATCAGCCCCAGCATTTT. Translation gives CASSSPGGGDQPQHF. The chain couples TRBV6-5 to TRBJ1-5, with D uncertain. V was pared by 4 bases and J by 5 bases, with 15 bases between. The CDR3 is 15 amino acids. Germline V gene lookup returns CDR1 MNHEY and CDR2 SVGAGI.

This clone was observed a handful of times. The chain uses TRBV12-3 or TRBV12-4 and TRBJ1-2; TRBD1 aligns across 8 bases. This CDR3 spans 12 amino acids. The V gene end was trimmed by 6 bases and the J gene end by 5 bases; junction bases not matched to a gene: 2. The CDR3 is CASRDRGYGYTF. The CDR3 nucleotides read TGTGCCAGCAGAGACAGGGGTTATGGCTACACCTTC.

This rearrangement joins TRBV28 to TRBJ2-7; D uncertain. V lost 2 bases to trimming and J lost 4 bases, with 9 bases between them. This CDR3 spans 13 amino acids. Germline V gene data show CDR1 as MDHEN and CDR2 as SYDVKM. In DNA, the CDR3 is TGTGCCAGCAGTTTACCCGACTGGTACGAGCAGTACTTC. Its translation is CASSLPDWYEQYF.

Here the CDR3 DNA reads TGTGCCAGCAGTTTGGGCCAACTAGCGAGTGATACGCAGTATTTT. Translated, it gives CASSLGQLASDTQYF. The chain links TRBV28 to TRBJ2-3, with 7 bases fitting TRBD2. V lost 3 bases and J lost 6; bases outside the gene matches: 9. The CDR3 is made up of 15 amino acids. CDR1 MDHEN and CDR2 SYDVKM come from the germline V gene.

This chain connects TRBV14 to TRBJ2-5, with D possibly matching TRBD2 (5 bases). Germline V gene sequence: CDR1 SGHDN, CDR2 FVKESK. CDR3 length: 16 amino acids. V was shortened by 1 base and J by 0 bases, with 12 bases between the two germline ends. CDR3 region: CASSQVAGGYQETQYF. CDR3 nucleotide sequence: TGTGCCAGCAGCCAAGTCGCTGGAGGATACCAAGAGACCCAGTACTTC.

The CDR3: CASSPGGVSANTGELFF. CDR3 bases: TGTGCCAGCAGCCCGGGAGGGGTTTCGGCGAACACCGGGGAGCTGTTTTTT. The rearrangement uses TRBV5-4 and TRBJ2-2, with 8 bases fitting TRBD2. The CDR3 contains 17 residues. V shed 4 bases, J shed 0 bases, and the junction held 8 bases outside the gene matches. CDR1 is SGHNT, CDR2 YYREEE, per germline (reference sequence).

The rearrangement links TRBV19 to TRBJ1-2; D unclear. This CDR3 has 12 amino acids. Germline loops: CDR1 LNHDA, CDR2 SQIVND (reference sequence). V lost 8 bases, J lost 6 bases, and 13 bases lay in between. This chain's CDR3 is CASRTAFDGYTF. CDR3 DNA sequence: TGTGCCAGTCGTACAGCGTTCGATGGCTACACCTTC.

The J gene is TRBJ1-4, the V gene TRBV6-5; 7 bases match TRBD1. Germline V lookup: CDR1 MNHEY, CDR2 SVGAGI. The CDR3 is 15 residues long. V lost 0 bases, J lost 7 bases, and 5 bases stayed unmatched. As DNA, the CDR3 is TGTGCCAGCAGTTACTCGACAGGGTGGGGTGAAAAACTGTTTTTT. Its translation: CASSYSTGWGEKLFF.

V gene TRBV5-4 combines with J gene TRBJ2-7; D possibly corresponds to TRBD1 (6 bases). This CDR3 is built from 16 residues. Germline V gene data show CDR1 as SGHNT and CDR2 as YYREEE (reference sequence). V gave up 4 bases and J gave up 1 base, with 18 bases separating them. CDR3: CASSRPGTQLSYEQYF. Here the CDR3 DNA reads TGTGCCAGCAGCCGGCCCGGGACACAGCTTTCCTACGAGCAGTACTTC.